The 12 T cell receptor beta chains given below trace back to one sample, sequenced in a study of CD8+ T cells in alopecia areata. RNA was extracted and reverse transcribed into cDNA as the sequencing template. The data were produced by immunoSEQ multiplex PCR, yet TCRdb's version contains in-frame clones alone and is incomplete. Of some 130,000 clones in the sample, roughly three fifths were seen once. This specimen was CD4+ T cells sorted from blood, taken at week 0. These receptors were collected from a human donor with alopecia areata.

The rearrangement links TRBV12-5 to TRBJ2-7, with D possibly TRBD1 on 7 matching bases. V was pared by 1 base and J by 7 bases, with 20 bases between. The CDR3 extends over 16 amino acids. Germline assignment: CDR1 LGHNT and CDR2 FRNRAP. DNA of the CDR3: TGTGCTAGTGGTTTGGCGCCGGGACAGCTTGCGGGAGAGCAGTACTTC. This gives the protein CASGLAPGQLAGEQYF. The full variable domain, rest sourced from reference TRBV12-5 and TRBJ2-7, is DARVTQTPRHKVTEMGQEVTMRCQPILGHNTVFWYRQTMMQGLELLAYFRNRAPLDDSGMPKDRFSAEMPDATLATLKIQPSEPRDSAVYFCASGLAPGQLAGEQYFGPGTRLTVT.

V and J are TRBV25-1 and TRBJ2-7, with D possibly matching TRBD1 (6 bases). The CDR3 spans 12 residues. From germline, CDR1 is MGHDK and CDR2 SYGVNS. Between the trimmed V and J ends, which lost 6 bases and 3 bases, there was a span of 9 bases. The CDR3 sequence: CASRRDNYEQYF. The CDR3 bases are TGTGCCAGCAGACGGGACAACTACGAGCAGTACTTC.

This clone was seen more than once but under ten times. The gene calls are TRBV29-1 and TRBJ1-4, with D perhaps TRBD1 (5 bases). The CDR3 spans 14 residues. Germline V lookup: CDR1 SQVTM, CDR2 ANQGSEA. V lost 4 bases and J 10 bases, leaving 19 bases between the germline ends. CDR3 loop: CSVGRGTDRGKLFF. In nucleotides, the CDR3 is TGCAGCGTTGGCCGGGGCACCGATCGGGGAAAACTGTTTTTT.

Note on this clone: Other DNA sequences within the sample encode an identical CDR3. The chain uses TRBV11-3 and TRBJ1-5; D remains ambiguous. The CDR3 runs to 13 residues. Germline V CDR1 and CDR2: SGHNT, YENEEA. Trimming took off 0 bases at V and 5 bases at J, with 5 bases between the two ends. CDR3 nucleotide sequence: TGTGCCAGCAGCTTAGAGTCGGATCAGCCCCAGCATTTT. Amino acid sequence: CASSLESDQPQHF.

The chain joins TRBV29-1 to TRBJ1-1; TRBD1 matches at 11 bases. The CDR3 is 15 residues long. The germline V gene has CDR1 SQVTM and CDR2 ANQGSEA. Germline trimming cut 3 bases from V and 5 bases from J; bases unmatched to any gene: 8. CDR3 DNA sequence: TGCAGCGTTGAGGGGACAGGGGGATCGTGGACTGAAGCTTTCTTT. As protein: CSVEGTGGSWTEAFF.

This clone was observed a few times. This chain connects TRBV18 to TRBJ1-2, with TRBD1 matching over 8 bases. After removal of 2 bases from V and 6 bases from J, the junction contained 8 bases not matched to a gene. The CDR3 totals 15 residues. Germline CDR1 reads KGHSH; CDR2 reads LQKENI. The chain's CDR3 is CASSPEGQGYDGYTF. The CDR3 nucleotides read TGTGCCAGCTCACCAGAAGGACAGGGTTACGATGGCTACACCTTC.

The chain has TRBV29-1 and TRBJ2-2; 7 nucleotides align to TRBD1. Germline lookup yields CDR1 SQVTM and CDR2 ANQGSEA. The ends lost 7 bases at V and 8 bases at J; junction bases unmatched: 10. The CDR3 totals 13 residues. CDR3 sequence: CSGSRGTAGELFF. CDR3 sequence (DNA): TGCAGCGGCAGCAGGGGGACCGCTGGGGAGCTGTTTTTT.

The chain joins TRBV6-5 to TRBJ2-7; D remains unclear. The CDR3 consists of 13 residues. Trimming left V 6 bases short and J 3 bases short, with 12 bases between. Germline CDR1 reads MNHEY; CDR2 reads SVGAGI. CDR3 residues: CASRSRVGYEQYF. The CDR3 DNA is TGTGCCAGCAGGTCCCGGGTTGGCTACGAGCAGTACTTC.

The chain combines TRBV6-5 with TRBJ2-1; D gene unclear. V lost 5 bases to trimming and J lost 4 bases, with 6 bases between them. This CDR3 has 12 amino acids. Germline V gives CDR1 MNHEY, CDR2 SVGAGI. Written as DNA, the CDR3 is TGTGCCAGCAGTGGGGTGTACAATGAGCAGTTCTTC. It yields the protein CASSGVYNEQFF.

This clone came up once. The chain combines TRBV11-2 with TRBJ2-3; TRBD1 aligns across 9 bases. V shed 1 base and J 2 bases; nucleotides not matched to a gene: 1. The germline V gene encodes CDR1 SGHAT and CDR2 FQNNGV. CDR3 length: 15 residues. The CDR3 loop is CASSLGTGATDTQYF. The CDR3, as DNA: TGTGCCAGCAGCTTAGGGACAGGGGCCACAGATACGCAGTATTTT. Combining the CDR3 with reference TRBV11-2 and TRBJ2-3 gives the whole variable domain EAGVAQSPRYKIIEKRQSVAFWCNPISGHATLYWYQQILGQGPKLLIQFQNNGVVDDSQLPKDRFSAERLKGVDSTLKIQPAKLEDSAVYLCASSLGTGATDTQYFGPGTRLTVL.

The V and J genes are TRBV29-1 and TRBJ1-6; TRBD1 is a possible D gene (5 bases). CDR1 is SQVTM and CDR2 is ANQGSEA in the germline V gene. V lost 5 bases and J 5 bases, leaving 10 bases between the germline ends. The CDR3 runs to 13 residues. CDR3 in amino acids: CSVQQDHNSPLHF. The CDR3, as DNA: TGCAGCGTTCAACAGGATCATAATTCACCCCTCCACTTT.

This rearrangement joins TRBV11-2 to TRBJ2-7; D is unclear. In germline, CDR1 is SGHAT, CDR2 FQNNGV. Trimming removed 4 bases from V and 3 bases from J, with 10 bases in between. There are 13 residues in the CDR3. Here the CDR3 reads CASSSHTLYEQYF. The CDR3 bases are TGTGCCAGCAGCTCCCATACCCTCTACGAGCAGTACTTC.